This T cell receptor beta chain came from a study of OX40 agonist ivuxolimab in advanced cancers. Regarding the study as a whole: Partial responders at 0.1-3.0 mg/kg showed near-lowest clonal expansion. Circulating CD4+ and CD8+ T cells showed clonal expansion by week 6 at 0.1 to 3.0 mg/kg.

Any history of autoimmune disease or systemic immunosuppression disqualified patients. TCRdb's table, derived via immunoSEQ multiplex PCR, lists solely in-frame clones and lacks some. There are about 78,000 clones in the sample; 92% occur only once, and 2.8% lies in the top ten. The ends lost 5 bases at V and 9 bases at J; junction bases unmatched: 10. Germline lookup yields CDR1 MNHNS and CDR2 SASEGT. The CDR3 is made up of 15 amino acids. With regard to this clone: The target antigen is unknown.

This clonotype was sampled from an adult with an advanced solid tumor such as melanoma, head and neck, liver or kidney cancer. This chain joins TRBV6-1 and TRBJ1-6; TRBD1 matches at 7 bases. The material was CD4+ or CD8+ T cells sorted from blood, obtained in a trial of the OX40 agonist ivuxolimab. CDR3 sequence: CASSWEWTGSSPLHF. In DNA form, the CDR3 reads TGTGCCAGCAGTTGGGAATGGACAGGCAGTTCACCCCTCCACTTT.